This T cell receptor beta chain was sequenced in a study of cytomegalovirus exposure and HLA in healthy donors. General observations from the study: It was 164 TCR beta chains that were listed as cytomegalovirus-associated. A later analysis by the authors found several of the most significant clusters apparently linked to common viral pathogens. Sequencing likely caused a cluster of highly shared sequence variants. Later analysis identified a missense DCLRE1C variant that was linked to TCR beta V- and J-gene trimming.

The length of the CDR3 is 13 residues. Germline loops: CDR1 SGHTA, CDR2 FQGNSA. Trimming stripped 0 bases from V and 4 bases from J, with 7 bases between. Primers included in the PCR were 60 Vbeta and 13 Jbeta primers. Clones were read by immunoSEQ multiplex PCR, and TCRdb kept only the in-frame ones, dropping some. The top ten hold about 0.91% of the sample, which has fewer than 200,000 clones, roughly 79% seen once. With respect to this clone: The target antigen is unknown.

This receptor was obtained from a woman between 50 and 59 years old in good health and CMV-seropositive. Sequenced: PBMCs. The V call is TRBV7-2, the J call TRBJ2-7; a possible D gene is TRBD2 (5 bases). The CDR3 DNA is TGTGCCAGCAGCTTAGCTGGGAGTTACGAGCAGTACTTC. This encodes CASSLAGSYEQYF.